Each of the 2 T cell receptor beta chains below was sequenced from the same sample in a study of graft-versus-host responses after intestinal transplantation. The repertoire was sequenced with immunoSEQ multiplex PCR; TCRdb's copy has only in-frame clones and lacks some. This table holds more than 85,000 clones, 80% to 95% found once. Their cognate antigens are unknown. This specimen consisted of unstimulated CD8+ T cells sorted from spleen or lymph node cells, obtained before intestinal transplant. All receptors derive from a human donor who received an intestinal transplant.

The chain couples TRBV6-5 to TRBJ2-1, with 10 bases that match TRBD2. The CDR3 extends over 14 amino acids. The germline CDR1 and CDR2 sequences are MNHEY and SVGAGI. V lost 2 bases, J lost 6 bases, and 1 base stayed unmatched. The CDR3 loop is CASSYQREGNEQFF. The DNA of the CDR3 is TGTGCCAGCAGTTACCAGCGGGAGGGCAATGAGCAGTTCTTC.

V gene TRBV19 combines with J gene TRBJ2-1; 14 bases line up with TRBD2. The length of the CDR3 is 18 residues. Germline assignment: CDR1 LNHDA and CDR2 SQIVND (reference sequence). With V trimmed by 6 bases and J by 10 bases, 17 bases remained unmatched. DNA of the CDR3: TGTGCCAGTAGACTTCGAGATTCCGGGACTAGCGGGAGAAGGGAGCAGTTCTTC. Residues: CASRLRDSGTSGRREQFF.